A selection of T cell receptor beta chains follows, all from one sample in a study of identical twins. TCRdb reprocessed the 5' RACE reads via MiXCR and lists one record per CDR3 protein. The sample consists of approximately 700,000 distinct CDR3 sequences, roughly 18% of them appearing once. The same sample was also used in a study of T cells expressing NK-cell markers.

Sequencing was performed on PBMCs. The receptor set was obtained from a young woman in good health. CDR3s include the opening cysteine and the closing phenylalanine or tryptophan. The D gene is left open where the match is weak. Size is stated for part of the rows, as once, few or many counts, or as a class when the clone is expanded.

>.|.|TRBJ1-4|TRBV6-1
CASSERAREKLFF
TGTGCCAGCAGTGAAAGGGCACGGGAAAAACTGTTTTTT
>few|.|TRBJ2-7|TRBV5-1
CASSLFPGVDEQYF
TGCGCCAGCAGCTTGTTCCCGGGGGTGGACGAGCAGTACTTC
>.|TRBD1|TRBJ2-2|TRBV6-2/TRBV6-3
CASTIPGTGFSSELFF
TGTGCCAGCACCATCCCCGGGACAGGGTTCTCGTCGGAGCTGTTTTTT
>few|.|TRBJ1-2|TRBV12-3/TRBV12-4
CASSYTGGYTF
TGTGCCAGCAGCTATACAGGAGGCTACACCTTC
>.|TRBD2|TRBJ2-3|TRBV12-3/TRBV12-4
CASTLERGGGTDTQYF
TGTGCCAGCACGTTAGAGCGGGGGGGCGGTACAGATACGCAGTATTTT
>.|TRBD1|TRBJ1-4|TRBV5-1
CASSKLGQGATNEKLFF
TGCGCCAGCAGCAAACTGGGACAGGGTGCAACTAATGAAAAACTGTTTTTT
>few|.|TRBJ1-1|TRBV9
CASSVDGAKAFF
TGTGCCAGCAGCGTGGATGGGGCGAAAGCTTTCTTT
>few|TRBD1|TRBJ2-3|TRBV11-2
CASSSGTGAGTQYF
TGTGCCAGCAGCTCAGGGACAGGTGCGGGTACGCAGTATTTT
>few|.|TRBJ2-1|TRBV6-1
CAIHRDGLGIWQFF
TGTGCCATCCACCGGGACGGGTTAGGAATTTGGCAGTTCTTC
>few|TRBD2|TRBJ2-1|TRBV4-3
CASSQDRRGGKYNEQFF
TGCGCCAGCAGCCAAGATCGTCGGGGGGGGAAGTACAATGAGCAGTTCTTC
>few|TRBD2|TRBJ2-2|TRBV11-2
CASSSQGIAGMLNTGELFF
TGTGCCAGCAGCTCCCAGGGGATAGCGGGGATGTTGAACACCGGGGAGCTGTTTTTT
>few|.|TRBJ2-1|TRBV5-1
CASSRVFGARYNEQFF
TGCGCCAGCAGCAGGGTGTTTGGGGCCCGGTACAATGAGCAGTTCTTC
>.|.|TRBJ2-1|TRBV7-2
CASSLLFINEQFF
TGTGCCAGCAGCTTATTGTTTATCAATGAGCAGTTCTTC
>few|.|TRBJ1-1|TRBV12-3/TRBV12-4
CASIWAGMNTEAFF
TGTGCCAGCATCTGGGCCGGGATGAACACTGAAGCTTTCTTT
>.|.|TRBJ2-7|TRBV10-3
CAILGDANYEQYF
TGTGCCATCTTGGGGGACGCCAACTACGAGCAGTACTTC
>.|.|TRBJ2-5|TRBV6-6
CASSYFNAETQYF
TGTGCCAGCAGTTACTTCAACGCGGAGACCCAGTACTTC
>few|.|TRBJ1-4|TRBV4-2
CASSQGAQGGNEKLFF
TGTGCCAGCAGCCAGGGGGCACAGGGCGGGAATGAAAAACTGTTTTTT
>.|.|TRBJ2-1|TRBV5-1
CASSLGGVRAQNEQFF
TGCGCCAGCAGCTTGGGAGGGGTAAGGGCCCAGAATGAGCAGTTCTTC
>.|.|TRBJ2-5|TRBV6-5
CASSYSWTQSETQYF
TGTGCCAGCAGTTACTCCTGGACACAGTCGGAGACCCAGTACTTC
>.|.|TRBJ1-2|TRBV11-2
CASSPDMGYGYTF
TGTGCCAGCAGCCCTGATATGGGGTATGGCTACACCTTC
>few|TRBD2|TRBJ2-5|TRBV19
CASSIAGGMETQYF
TGTGCCAGTAGTATCGCGGGGGGAATGGAGACCCAGTACTTC
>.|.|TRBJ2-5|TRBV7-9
CASSLHGETQYF
TGTGCCAGCAGCCTCCATGGAGAGACCCAGTACTTC
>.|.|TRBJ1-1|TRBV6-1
CASSADNLNTEAFF
TGTGCCAGCAGTGCGGACAACCTGAACACTGAAGCTTTCTTT
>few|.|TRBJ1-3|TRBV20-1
CSAATGQTRSGNTIYF
TGCAGTGCTGCTACCGGACAGACCCGCTCTGGAAACACCATATATTTT
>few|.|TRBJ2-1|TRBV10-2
CASTQASSYNEQFF
TGCGCCAGCACCCAAGCGAGCTCCTACAATGAGCAGTTCTTC
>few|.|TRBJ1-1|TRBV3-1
CASSFLDSTEAFF
TGTGCCAGCAGCTTCCTAGATTCCACTGAAGCTTTCTTT
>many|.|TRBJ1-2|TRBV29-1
CSVEDRDRNYGYTF
TGCAGCGTTGAAGATCGGGACCGCAACTATGGCTACACCTTC
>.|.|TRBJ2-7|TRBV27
CASSLAGSAYEQYF
TGTGCCAGCAGTTTAGCGGGATCAGCCTACGAGCAGTACTTC
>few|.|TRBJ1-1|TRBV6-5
CASRSRGVNTEAFF
TGTGCCAGCAGGTCTCGAGGGGTGAACACTGAAGCTTTCTTT
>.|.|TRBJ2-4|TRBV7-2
CASSPRPLEAIQYF
TGTGCCAGCAGCCCCAGGCCTTTGGAGGCCATTCAGTACTTC
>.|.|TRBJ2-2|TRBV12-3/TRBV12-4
CASSIWPGELFF
TGTGCCAGCAGTATCTGGCCCGGGGAGCTGTTTTTT
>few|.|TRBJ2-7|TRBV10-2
CASSESGVLYEQYF
TGCGCCAGCAGTGAGTCGGGAGTGCTTTACGAGCAGTACTTC
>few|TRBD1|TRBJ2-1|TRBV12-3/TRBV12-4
CASSSGTGHNEQFF
TGTGCCAGCAGTTCCGGGACAGGGCACAATGAGCAGTTCTTC
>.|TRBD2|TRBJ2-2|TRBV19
CASKVGSGGSATGELFF
TGTGCCAGTAAAGTCGGTAGCGGGGGGTCCGCCACCGGGGAGCTGTTTTTT
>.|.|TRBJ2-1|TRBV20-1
CSALSGYSSSYNEQFF
TGCAGTGCGCTCTCGGGGTATTCCTCCTCCTACAATGAGCAGTTCTTC
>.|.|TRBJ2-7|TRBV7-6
CASSHLCSEGLEQYF
TGTGCCAGCAGCCACTTATGCTCCGAGGGGCTCGAGCAGTACTTC
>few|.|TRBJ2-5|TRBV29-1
CSAMRRQETQYF
TGCAGCGCTATGCGGAGGCAAGAGACCCAGTACTTC
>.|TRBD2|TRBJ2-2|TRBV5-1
CASSLGTSGNTGELFF
TGCGCCAGCAGCTTGGGGACTAGCGGAAACACCGGGGAGCTGTTTTTT
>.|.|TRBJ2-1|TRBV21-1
CASRGGSGQGGNEQFF
TGTGCCAGCAGGGGGGGTTCCGGACAGGGGGGCAATGAGCAGTTCTTC
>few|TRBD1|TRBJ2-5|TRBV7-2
CASSLGGTGLRVTQYF
TGTGCCAGCAGCTTAGGCGGGACAGGGTTAAGAGTGACCCAGTACTTC
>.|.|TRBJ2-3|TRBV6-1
CATGPKTLTQYF
TGTGCCACCGGGCCTAAAACGCTTACGCAGTATTTT
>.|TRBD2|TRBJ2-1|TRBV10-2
CASSEPTGDTSGSGSYNEQFF
TGCGCCAGCAGTGAGCCGACCGGGGATACTAGCGGGAGTGGGTCCTACAATGAGCAGTTCTTC
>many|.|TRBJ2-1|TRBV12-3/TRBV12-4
CASSPEEVEQFF
TGTGCCAGCAGCCCAGAGGAGGTTGAGCAGTTCTTC
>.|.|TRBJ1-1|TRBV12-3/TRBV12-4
CASSWVPNTEAFF
TGTGCCAGCAGTTGGGTCCCTAACACTGAAGCTTTCTTT
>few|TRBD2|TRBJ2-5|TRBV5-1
CASSLRAGVPASLAGNTQETQYF
TGCGCCAGCAGCCTGCGTGCCGGGGTTCCAGCTTCCCTAGCGGGCAATACCCAAGAGACCCAGTACTTC
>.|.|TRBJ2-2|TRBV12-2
CASRLKGPGCIANTGELFF
TGTGCAAGTCGCTTAAAGGGCCCCGGTTGCATCGCGAACACCGGGGAGCTGTTTTTT
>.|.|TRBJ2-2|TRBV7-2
CASSPGAWSQLFF
TGTGCCAGCAGCCCTGGGGCATGGAGCCAGCTGTTTTTT